The 3 T cell receptor beta chains below all came from one sample that was sequenced in a study of tumor and adjacent non-tumor tissue in lung cancer. The library came from three nested PCR rounds adapted from ARM-PCR protocols. TCRdb reprocessed the multiplex PCR reads with MiXCR, giving one entry per CDR3 protein. The sample contains about 81,000 distinct CDR3 sequences, roughly 72% of which appear only once. No cell sorting was done before RNA was extracted from the tissue. The material sequenced was lung tumor tissue. The receptor source for this set is a woman in her forties with non-small cell lung cancer.

The V call is TRBV28, the J call TRBJ2-3, with TRBD2 matching over 7 bases. The CDR3 is 13 residues long. Trimming removed 7 bases from V and 7 bases from J; junction bases left unmatched: 8. The V gene's germline CDR1 is MDHEN and CDR2 SYDVKM. CDR3 in DNA: TGTGCCAGCATCGGACTAGTGGGACATACGCAGTATTTT. Protein product: CASIGLVGHTQYF.

As concerns this clonotype: At one end, the junction sequence differs from germline, possibly due to a read error. The gene calls are TRBV6-5 and TRBJ1-4, with a tentative D call TRBD1 (6 bases). CDR3 length: 17 amino acids. Germline V gene data show CDR1 as MNHEY and CDR2 as SVGAGI. The CDR3 spells CASSISGTGSKNEELFF. The CDR3 DNA follows: TGTGCCAGCAGCATATCAGGAACAGGGTCTAAGAATGAAGAACTGTTTTTT.

About this clonotype itself: The CDR3 ends on some other residue instead of the conserved phenylalanine or tryptophan, so this is likely a read error. The chain has TRBV11-3 and TRBJ2-3; the match to TRBD1 covers 8 bases. Germline assignment: CDR1 SGHNT and CDR2 YENEEA. This CDR3 has 16 residues. The CDR3 DNA reads as TGTGCCGGCAGCCTTCGAACAGGGGGAAGGATTGATACGCAGTATTTG. This gives the protein CAGSLRTGGRIDTQYL.